The present entry profiles one T cell receptor beta chain with its context. The antigen this receptor binds is unknown. One base away there is no much larger clone; base qualities are not given. These data originate in a study of blood T cell repertoires in COVID-19 (dated by TCRdb to about 2020). Background on the whole study: Samples from collaborators originated in the United States, Italy and Spain and spanned both the acute and convalescent phases of COVID-19. The material from the prospective study consisted of cDNA or gDNA derived from T cells, B-cell-depleted T cells, or PBMCs. Deeply sampled blood TCRbeta repertoires from subjects exposed to, actively infected with, or recovered from COVID-19 were included in the dataset. Where available, HLA class I and class II types were taken from metadata supplied by the sample provider and were not determined by assay-based typing. Samples were obtained from the ongoing ImmuneRACE study (first 160 participants) and from about 1,300 subjects provided by 6 global collaborators. The repertoires were released in a freely available public database meant as a resource for research on the immune response to SARS-CoV-2. A de-identified subject ID, COVID-19 status, age in years and sex were almost always included in the sample metadata. Broad study findings and their caveats: Clinical and demographic metadata were provided uncurated, with the amount varying by source and participant.

Based on the germline V gene, the CDR1 and CDR2 sequences are SNHLY and FYNNEI. V lost 6 bases and J lost 3 bases, and the count of bases not matched to a germline gene is 3. The CDR3 starts with the cysteine, ends with the phenylalanine, and has 14 residues. CDR3 DNA only is kept here, 42 bases in frame from base 1. TCRbeta CDR3 regions were amplified from genomic DNA by means of the immunoSEQ Assay, a bias-controlled multiplex PCR. The source study handled its data this way. Nucleated cell counts per sample were estimated from amplification of reference gene primers within the assay. Sequence reads were collapsed and filtered to measure the absolute abundance of every unique TCRbeta CDR3 rearrangement. For each sample, productive Simpson clonality was calculated as the square root of Simpson's diversity index over productive rearrangements. TCRdb limited this immuneACCESS table to in-frame rearrangements with V and J called. A share of clones is missing; checked studies link under half to unresolved V genes, and the rest is unexplained. V and J calls and clone size are given by that table; D and trimming were obtained from the DNA. For this sample there are 200,000 to 250,000 clones; around 84% appear just once. Roughly 20% of the sample goes to the ten largest clones.

The collaborating institutions used their own protocols to collect whole blood in K2EDTA tubes. For TCRbeta analysis, collaborators shipped samples in one of three forms: frozen whole blood, isolated PBMCs, or DNA extracted from either of those sample types. The chain employs TRBV2 and TRBJ1-5; TRBD1 aligns with 9 central bases. The sequenced material came from peripheral blood. The sequence came from a woman of 80 years or more with active or convalescent COVID-19. The DNA reads as follows: TGTGCCAGCAGCGGGACAGGGTACAATCAGCCCCAGCATTTT. The resulting protein is CASSGTGYNQPQHF. With the portions outside the CDR3 filled from the reference TRBV2 and TRBJ1-5 genes, the complete variable region becomes EPEVTQTPSHQVTQMGQEVILRCVPISNHLYFYWYRQILGQKVEFLVSFYNNEISEKSEIFDDQFSVERPDGSNFTLKIRSTKLEDSAMYFCASSGTGYNQPQHFGDGTRLSIL.